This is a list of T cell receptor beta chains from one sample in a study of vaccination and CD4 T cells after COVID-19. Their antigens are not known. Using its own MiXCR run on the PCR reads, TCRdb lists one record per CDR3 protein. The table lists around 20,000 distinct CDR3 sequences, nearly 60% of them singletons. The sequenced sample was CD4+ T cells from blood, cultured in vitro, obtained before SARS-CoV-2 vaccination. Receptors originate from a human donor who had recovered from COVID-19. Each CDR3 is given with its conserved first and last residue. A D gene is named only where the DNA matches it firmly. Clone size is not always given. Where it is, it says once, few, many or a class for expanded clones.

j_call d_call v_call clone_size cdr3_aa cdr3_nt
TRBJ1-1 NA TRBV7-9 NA CASSRPAANTEAFF TGTGCCAGCAGCCGACCCGCCGCGAACACTGAAGCTTTCTTT
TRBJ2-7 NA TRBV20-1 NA CSARRLYEQYF TGCAGTGCTAGGAGACTCTACGAGCAGTACTTC
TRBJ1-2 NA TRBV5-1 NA CASSTGTAQGYTF TGCGCCAGCAGCACAGGGACGGCCCAAGGCTACACCTTC
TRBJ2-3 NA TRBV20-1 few CSARVGQGAKYF NA
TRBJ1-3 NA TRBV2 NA CASSAGAGNTIYF TGTGCCAGCAGTGCCGGGGCTGGAAACACCATATATTTT
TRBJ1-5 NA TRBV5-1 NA CASSSDDSPGQPQHF TGCGCCAGCAGCTCGGACGACAGCCCCGGTCAGCCCCAGCATTTT
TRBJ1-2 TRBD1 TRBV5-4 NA CASSTQGQPYGYTF TGTGCCAGCAGCACTCAGGGACAGCCCTATGGCTACACCTTC
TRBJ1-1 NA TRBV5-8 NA CASTREGQKNTEAFF TGTGCCAGCACCAGAGAAGGACAAAAGAACACTGAAGCTTTCTTT
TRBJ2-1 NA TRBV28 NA CASSLQSYEQFF TGTGCCAGCAGTTTACAGAGCTATGAGCAGTTCTTC
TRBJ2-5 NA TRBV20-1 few CSARDLLGTLEETQYF TGCAGTGCTAGAGATCTATTGGGGACTCTCGAAGAGACCCAGTACTTC
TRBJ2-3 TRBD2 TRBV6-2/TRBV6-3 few CASRLAGPTDTQYF TGTGCCAGCAGATTAGCGGGACCCACAGATACGCAGTATTTT
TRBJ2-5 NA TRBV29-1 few CSVRDLGTQYF TGCAGCGTCCGGGACCTAGGGACCCAGTACTTC
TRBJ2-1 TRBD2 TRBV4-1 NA CASSPLSSGSPYNEQFF TGCGCCAGCAGCCCTTTATCCAGCGGGAGTCCCTACAATGAGCAGTTCTTC
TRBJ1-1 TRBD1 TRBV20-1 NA CSTRKGDRPGTEAFF TGCAGTACGAGGAAAGGGGACAGGCCGGGCACTGAAGCTTTCTTT
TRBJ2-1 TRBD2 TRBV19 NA CASSMIFMTSGAHGNEQFF TGTGCCAGTAGTATGATATTTATGACTAGCGGGGCACACGGGAATGAGCAGTTCTTC
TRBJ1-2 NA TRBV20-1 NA CSASLGPQFAHGYTF TGCAGTGCTAGTTTGGGGCCCCAGTTCGCCCATGGCTACACCTTC
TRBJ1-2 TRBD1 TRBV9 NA CASSTDRNYGYTF TGTGCCAGCAGCACGGACAGGAACTATGGCTACACCTTC